This TCR beta chain comes out of a study of blood T cell repertoires in COVID-19 (dated by TCRdb to 2018 to 2020). General notes on the study: Samples covering the acute and convalescent phases of COVID-19 were provided by collaborators in the United States, Italy and Spain. The prospective study material was composed of cDNA or gDNA derived from T cells, B-cell-depleted T cells, or PBMCs. Subjects who had been exposed to COVID-19, were actively infected with it, or had recovered from it provided the deeply sampled blood TCRbeta repertoires that made up the dataset. The repertoires were released in a freely available public database intended as a resource for research on the immune response to SARS-CoV-2. The samples were drawn from the first 160 participants of the ongoing ImmuneRACE study and from 1,200 or so subjects provided by 6 global collaborators. Nearly every sample came with metadata listing a de-identified subject ID, COVID-19 status, age in years and sex. Where HLA class I and class II types were available, the types were taken from metadata supplied by the sample provider, not from assay-based typing. What the work shows at the level of the full study, not this receptor alone: The quantity of clinical and demographic metadata differed by source and by participant and was supplied without curation.

The CDR3, cysteine through phenylalanine, is 16 amino acids long. Of the read, only the CDR3 DNA is kept; its 48 bases are in frame from base 1. Here V drops 5 bases and J drops 0 bases, and the junction holds 8 bases not matched to any gene. The germline V gene (reference sequence) sets CDR1 to LNHDA and CDR2 to SQIVND. This clone was recorded a few times. The clone's antigen remains unknown. The input lacks base qualities; no much larger clone sits a single base away. Enrolling through a virtual design, the prospective study's participants ranged in age from about 18 to 100 years and lived across 24 United States geographic areas. In the prospective study, cohorts were assigned on the basis of participant-reported clinical history obtained from a screening survey and a study questionnaire. Recovered participants in ImmuneRACE Cohort 3 were defined by two consecutive negative NP/OP PCR tests, clearance by a healthcare professional, or resolution of symptoms. Mobile phlebotomists in the prospective study collected whole blood, serum and a nasopharyngeal or oropharyngeal swab from every participant. Over an approximately 2-month period, participants in the prospective study had the option of providing additional blood draws and questionnaires. Before DNA extraction, prospective study blood samples were shipped either frozen or at room temperature.

TCRbeta CDR3 regions were amplified from genomic DNA by means of the immunoSEQ Assay, a bias-controlled multiplex PCR. The published analysis was carried out like this. Within the assay, amplification of reference gene primers was used to estimate how many nucleated cells each sample contained. To quantify the absolute abundance of each unique TCRbeta CDR3 rearrangement, sequence reads were collapsed and filtered. Productive Simpson clonality was computed per sample as the square root of Simpson's diversity index over productive rearrangements. In TCRdb, the immuneACCESS table is reduced to in-frame sequences with V and J assigned. These tables do not hold every clone; where another copy was compared, an unresolved V gene accounts for under half, and the others remain unexplained. V and J calls plus clone size are reproduced from that table; the DNA served to infer D and trimming. This sample is represented by more than 300,000 clones; 70% to 90% of them were singletons. The ten largest clonotypes hold 4.5% to 7% of the sample.

The rearranged chain carries TRBV19 and TRBJ2-3; 7 junctional bases match TRBD2. The sample taken for sequencing was PBMCs or T cells enriched from blood (not recorded which). This TCR came from a woman aged 25 to 39 who had recovered from COVID-19. The CDR3 reads as follows: CASSLQRGASTDTQYF. The sequenced DNA: TGTGCCAGTAGTCTACAGCGGGGAGCTAGCACAGATACGCAGTATTTT.